Following are 27 T cell receptor beta chains from one sample sequenced in a study of T-cell reconstitution after alpha-beta-depleted transplantation in children. Preparing the TCRbeta library involved the use of unique molecular identifiers. TCRdb redid the calling of the PCR reads with MiXCR, one entry per CDR3 protein. The sample has approximately 400,000 distinct CDR3 sequences, about a tenth seen once. Here the sequenced sample was PBMCs from the stem cell graft donor, taken from the stem cell graft. Receptor source: a human donor who donated a stem cell graft to a child with acute myeloid leukemia.

The V and J genes are TRBV2 and TRBJ2-3; the D gene is possibly TRBD2 (5 bases). Germline V gives CDR1 SNHLY, CDR2 FYNNEI. Trimming took off 1 base at V and 8 bases at J, with 10 bases between the two ends. This CDR3 has 13 amino acids. In nucleotides, the CDR3 is TGTGCCAGCAGTGAAGAGGAGGAGGCTACGCAGTATTTT. Residues: CASSEEEEATQYF.

This sequence joins TRBV29-1 and TRBJ2-3; D might be TRBD2 (5 bases). Per the germline V gene, CDR1 is SQVTM and CDR2 is ANQGSEA. V dropped 6 bases and J dropped 0 bases, with 10 bases sitting between them. The CDR3 spans 13 residues. CDR3 coding DNA: TGCAGCGTAACTAGTCCTAGCACAGATACGCAGTATTTT. Translation gives CSVTSPSTDTQYF.

In this sample, this clonotype turned up many times. The chain employs TRBV12-3 or TRBV12-4 and TRBJ1-1, with no clear D. V shed 1 base and J shed 8 bases, with 5 bases lying between them. There are 11 residues in the CDR3. The DNA for the CDR3 is TGTGCCAGCAGTTTAGTCGGAGAAGCTTTCTTT. Its translation is CASSLVGEAFF.

This clonotype has ten or more counts. The chain uses TRBV6-5 and TRBJ1-3, with D hard to call. In germline, CDR1 is MNHEY, CDR2 SVGAGI. CDR3 length equals 16 residues. V lost 0 bases and J lost 0, with 9 bases in between. DNA of the CDR3: TGTGCCAGCAGTTACTCATCGCCGAACTCTGGAAACACCATATATTTT. It specifies CASSYSSPNSGNTIYF.

The table lists this clonotype with a few counts. The chain is built from TRBV7-9 and TRBJ2-1; TRBD2 agrees at 12 bases. CDR1 SEHNR and CDR2 FQNEAQ come from the germline V gene (reference sequence). The CDR3 length is 17 residues. The J segment lost 7 bases and the V segment lost 2 bases, leaving 9 bases of the junction unmatched. The CDR3 nucleotides are TGTGCCAGCAGCTTACCTCCGACTAGCGGGAGAGATAATGAGCAGTTCTTC. It translates to CASSLPPTSGRDNEQFF.

This clonotype was found a few times. The rearrangement joins TRBV20-1 to TRBJ2-1; 9 bases are a match to TRBD2. CDR1 is DFQATT, CDR2 SNEGSKA, per germline (reference sequence). This CDR3 spans 18 amino acids. The trim removed 6 bases at V and 3 bases at J, leaving 18 bases unmatched. The DNA for the CDR3 is TGCAGTGCGGACACCGGGACTAGCCTACCGCCAGTCTACAATGAGCAGTTCTTC. Translated, it gives CSADTGTSLPPVYNEQFF.

This chain uses TRBV6-5 with TRBJ1-4; possibly TRBD1 for D (5 bases). The V gene's germline CDR1 is MNHEY and CDR2 SVGAGI. V lost 4 bases and J 12 bases, leaving 15 bases between the germline ends. The CDR3 runs to 13 residues. The CDR3, as DNA: TGTGCCAGCAGTTTAAAAACAGGTTGGGAACTGTTTTTT. Translating gives CASSLKTGWELFF.

This clonotype was counted many times. The chain employs TRBV28 and TRBJ2-3; 7 bases agree with TRBD2. CDR3 size: 15 residues. CDR1 and CDR2 (germline): MDHEN, SYDVKM. Germline trimming cut 5 bases from V and 2 bases from J; bases unmatched to any gene: 7. The CDR3, as DNA: TGTGCCAGCAGTCCTCCTAGCGGTCTCACAGATACGCAGTATTTT. It translates to CASSPPSGLTDTQYF.

J is TRBJ1-1 and V is TRBV5-1, with 8 bases that match TRBD1. The CDR3 loop spans 15 amino acids. Germline trimming cut 4 bases from V and 2 bases from J; bases unmatched to any gene: 7. CDR1 is SGHRS, CDR2 YFSETQ, per germline. The CDR3 DNA follows: TGCGCCAGCAGCCCATCGACAGGGGTAAACACTGAAGCTTTCTTT. Protein product: CASSPSTGVNTEAFF.

J is TRBJ2-6 and V is TRBV7-3, with 13 bases matching TRBD2. V lost 3 bases and J lost 0; bases outside the gene matches: 2. CDR1 and CDR2 (germline): SGHTA, FQGTGA. This CDR3 comprises 18 residues. CDR3 coding DNA: TGTGCCAGCAGCTTGGGACTAGCGGGGCCCTCTGGGGCCAACGTCCTGACTTTC. It yields the protein CASSLGLAGPSGANVLTF.

This clonotype was counted a few times. This sequence joins TRBV7-2 and TRBJ2-1, with 13 nucleotides matching TRBD2. Germline V gene data show CDR1 as SGHTA and CDR2 as FQGNSA. V lost 5 bases and J lost 3; bases outside the gene matches: 4. The CDR3 runs 16 residues. CDR3 bases: TGTGCCAGCAGCAGACTAGCGGGAGGCCTCTACAATGAGCAGTTCTTC. Amino acid sequence: CASSRLAGGLYNEQFF.

This clonotype has a handful of counts. CDR3 DNA sequence: TGCAGTGCTAGATCGACTAGCGGCAACACAGATACGCAGTATTTT. Translation: CSARSTSGNTDTQYF. The chain employs TRBV20-1 and TRBJ2-3, with 9 bases lining up with TRBD2. Per germline, CDR1 DFQATT and CDR2 SNEGSKA (reference sequence). Losses at the gene ends were 2 bases for V and 2 bases for J; bases not matched to a gene: 5. The CDR3 has 15 residues.

The sample holds a few counts of this clonotype. This rearrangement joins TRBV6-6 to TRBJ2-3, with no clear D. The V gene lost 6 bases and the J gene lost 3 bases, with 10 bases spanning the gap. Germline loops: CDR1 MNHNY, CDR2 SVGAGI (reference sequence). The CDR3 has 13 amino acids. In DNA, the CDR3 is TGTGCCAGCAGGAACCCCCTAACAGATACGCAGTATTTT. Residues: CASRNPLTDTQYF.

The V call is TRBV5-1, the J call TRBJ1-1, with 9 bases matching TRBD1. CDR3 length equals 16 residues. Germline V gives CDR1 SGHRS, CDR2 YFSETQ. The V gene end was trimmed by 3 bases and the J gene end by 7 bases; junction bases not matched to a gene: 13. CDR3 residues: CASSSRPPGQGDEAFF. The CDR3 DNA reads as TGCGCCAGCAGCTCTAGGCCGCCGGGACAGGGAGATGAAGCTTTCTTT.

The rearrangement uses TRBV28 and TRBJ2-5; the match to TRBD1 covers 8 bases. Trimming at V came to 5 bases and at J to 5 bases, leaving 7 bases not matched to a gene. The CDR3 has 14 residues. CDR1 and CDR2 (germline): MDHEN, SYDVKM. CDR3 coding DNA: TGTGCCAGCAGTATCAGGGGGCTCCAGGAGACCCAGTACTTC. Protein product: CASSIRGLQETQYF.

This clonotype was seen more than once but under ten times. This chain joins TRBV7-2 and TRBJ2-2; 10 bases agree with TRBD1. The CDR3 covers 16 residues. Germline CDR1 reads SGHTA; CDR2 reads FQGNSA. V was pared by 4 bases and J by 1 base, with 3 bases of the junction left unmatched. In DNA, the CDR3 is TGTGCCAGCAGCTACTGGACAGGGGGGAACACCGGGGAGCTGTTTTTT. This sequence encodes CASSYWTGGNTGELFF.

The table lists this clonotype with many counts. Written as DNA, the CDR3 is TGCGCCAGCAGCTTGTCGAGGATCCCTGGAAACACCATATATTTT. It specifies CASSLSRIPGNTIYF. The chain combines TRBV5-1 with TRBJ1-3; D gene ambiguous. The CDR3 spans 15 residues. Trimming removed 1 base at V and 2 bases at J, with 10 bases between. CDR1 and CDR2 (germline): SGHRS, YFSETQ.

This clonotype was picked up a small number of times. J is TRBJ2-2 and V is TRBV3-1, with TRBD2 identical over 14 bases. V lost 0 bases to trimming and J lost 4 bases; unmatched junction nucleotides: 7. Germline values: CDR1 LGHDT, CDR2 YNNKEL (reference sequence). The CDR3 is 19 residues long. CDR3 coding DNA: TGTGCCAGCAGCCAAGAAGGGACTAGCGGGAGAAGGGGCACCGGGGAGCTGTTTTTT. This encodes CASSQEGTSGRRGTGELFF. Full variable domain (outside the CDR3, taken from reference TRBV3-1 and TRBJ2-2): DTAVSQTPKYLVTQMGNDKSIKCEQNLGHDTMYWYKQDSKKFLKIMFSYNNKELIINETVPNRFSPKSPDKAHLNLHINSLELGDSAVYFCASSQEGTSGRRGTGELFFGEGSRLTVL.

This clonotype has ten or more counts. The chain links TRBV20-1 to TRBJ2-3; TRBD2 is a possible D gene (6 bases). V lost 6 bases to trimming and J lost 5 bases, with 18 bases between them. From germline, CDR1 is DFQATT and CDR2 SNEGSKA (reference sequence). CDR3 length: 14 amino acids. For the CDR3, the DNA is TGCAGTGCAGACTCCGGCGGGGCGGGAGATACGCAGTATTTT. It is translated as CSADSGGAGDTQYF.

Ten or more counts support this clonotype. The chain employs TRBV7-2 and TRBJ1-2; possibly TRBD1 for D (5 bases). Germline V CDR1 and CDR2: SGHTA, FQGNSA. The V gene lost 1 base and the J gene lost 8 bases, with 17 bases spanning the gap. This CDR3 has 15 residues. The DNA for the CDR3 is TGTGCCAGCAGCTTAGAATTGACAGCCCTGCGGGGCTACACCTTC. This gives the protein CASSLELTALRGYTF.

This clonotype was seen repeatedly, ten times or more. V usage is TRBV5-1 and J usage is TRBJ2-3, with D possibly TRBD1 on 5 matching bases. CDR1 and CDR2 from the germline V gene are SGHRS and YFSETQ. V lost 0 bases to trimming and J lost 7 bases, with 6 bases between them. This CDR3 comprises 12 residues. CDR3 residues: CASSLAGNTQYF. The CDR3 region has the DNA TGCGCCAGCAGCTTGGCAGGGAATACGCAGTATTTT.

The genes are TRBV29-1 and TRBJ2-1; D ambiguous. This CDR3 has 15 residues. Germline assignment: CDR1 SQVTM and CDR2 ANQGSEA. V was cut by 3 bases and J by 3 bases, with 15 bases left in between. CDR3 nucleotides: TGCAGCGTTGAGTCCGAGTCGTGGGACTACAATGAGCAGTTCTTC. It yields the protein CSVESESWDYNEQFF.

This clonotype has just a few counts. The chain carries TRBV4-3 and TRBJ1-4; TRBD1 is a possible D gene (6 bases). With 3 bases removed from V and 7 bases from J, the gap between germline ends came to 12 bases. This CDR3 has 14 amino acids. CDR1 LGHNA and CDR2 YSLEER come from the germline V gene. In nucleotides, the CDR3 is TGCGCCAGCAGCCAGCAGGGGCAGGGTGAAAAACTGTTTTTT. Its protein is CASSQQGQGEKLFF.

This clonotype has ten or more counts. This sequence joins TRBV6-4 and TRBJ2-3; a possible D gene is TRBD2 (6 bases). The CDR3 has 15 amino acids. Germline loops: CDR1 MRHNA, CDR2 SNTAGT. Deletions cut 3 bases from V and 0 bases from J, with 10 bases between. The CDR3 sequence is CASSEGTSSTDTQYF. The CDR3 coding sequence is TGTGCCAGCAGTGAGGGGACTTCAAGCACAGATACGCAGTATTTT.

This clonotype has only a few counts. This chain connects TRBV7-2 to TRBJ1-2, with D unresolved. V was cut by 5 bases and J by 0 bases, with 7 bases left in between. The germline V gene has CDR1 SGHTA and CDR2 FQGNSA. The CDR3 extends over 13 amino acids. CDR3 sequence reads: CASSANPNYGYTF. CDR3 in DNA: TGTGCCAGCAGCGCAAATCCTAACTATGGCTACACCTTC.

The chain employs TRBV6-2 or TRBV6-3 and TRBJ2-7, with D maybe TRBD1 (6 bases). This CDR3 is built from 13 residues. Germline CDR1 MNHEY, CDR2 SVGEGT. The germline V and J ends were trimmed by 2 bases and 4 bases, with 9 bases remaining between them. The CDR3 sequence: CASSYLRGYEQYF. The CDR3 DNA reads TGTGCCAGCAGTTACCTCAGGGGTTACGAGCAGTACTTC.

This clonotype was observed a handful of times. The V call is TRBV12-3 or TRBV12-4, the J call TRBJ2-1; 9 nucleotides agree with TRBD1. The length of the CDR3 is 13 residues. V shed 3 bases and J 9 bases; nucleotides not matched to a gene: 3. The CDR3, as DNA: TGTGCCAGCAGTTTTGGGACAGGGTTTGAGCAGTTCTTC. The encoded protein is CASSFGTGFEQFF.